A single sample is the source of the 32 T cell receptor beta chains below, sequenced in a study of Ad26.COV2.S vaccination and SARS-CoV-2 variants (dated by TCRdb to about 2021). The sample's time point label is to be understood as: individuals recovered from natural SARS-CoV-2 infection. Libraries were made using the immunoSEQ multiplex PCR assay. This immuneACCESS table, as held by TCRdb, lists in-frame sequences with V and J called but not all clones. Of the missing ones, under half trace to an unresolved V gene in checked studies; the others have no known cause. In all, the sample holds about 350,000 clones, and approximately 90% of those were seen once. Clones ranked in the top ten supply 3.5% to 4.5% of the sample. The sequencing used peripheral blood, collected after recovery from COVID-19. These receptors were obtained from a human donor who had recovered from COVID-19.

The chain carries TRBV10-3 and TRBJ1-1, with D possibly TRBD1 on 5 matching bases. Germline CDR1 reads ENHRY; CDR2 reads SYGVKD. There are 14 residues in the CDR3. The germline V and J ends were trimmed by 5 bases and 3 bases, with 13 bases remaining between them. CDR3 sequence: CAISSKTGDTEAFF. The CDR3 region has the DNA TGTGCCATCAGTTCGAAGACGGGGGACACTGAAGCTTTCTTT.

The V gene is TRBV5-6, the J gene TRBJ2-1; possibly TRBD1 or TRBD2 for D (6 bases each). The germline V gene encodes CDR1 SGHDT and CDR2 YYEEEE. This CDR3 is 14 amino acids long. Between the trimmed V and J ends, which lost 0 bases and 9 bases, there was a span of 13 bases. The CDR3 sequence is CASSLVGGLGEQFF. The DNA of the CDR3 is TGTGCCAGCAGCTTGGTTGGGGGGCTAGGTGAGCAGTTCTTC.

The chain has TRBV6-2 or TRBV6-3 and TRBJ2-7; D might be TRBD1 (5 bases). CDR3 size: 15 residues. The V end lost 4 bases, the J end lost 0 bases, and 13 bases lay between the germline ends. Germline CDR1 reads MNHEY; CDR2 reads SVGEGT. CDR3 protein: CASSFPQGYSYEQYF. CDR3 DNA: TGTGCCAGCAGTTTCCCCCAGGGTTACTCCTACGAGCAGTACTTC.

The chain links TRBV20-1 to TRBJ1-1, with D unclear. CDR3 length: 10 amino acids. CDR1 DFQATT and CDR2 SNEGSKA come from the germline V gene (reference sequence). The ends were cut back, 4 bases at V and 8 bases at J, with 8 bases in the middle. CDR3 amino acids: CSAIAPEAFF. DNA for the CDR3: TGCAGTGCTATTGCCCCAGAAGCTTTCTTT.

This sequence joins TRBV13 and TRBJ1-1; a possible D gene is TRBD1 (6 bases). Trimming took 6 bases from V and 4 from J, leaving 15 bases between them. The CDR3 contains 14 residues. The germline V gene has CDR1 PRHDT and CDR2 FYEKMQ (reference sequence). The CDR3 loop reads CASRPTGTFTEAFF. CDR3 sequence (DNA): TGTGCCAGCAGACCCACAGGGACCTTCACTGAAGCTTTCTTT. The variable domain in full, with the rest retrieved from reference TRBV13 and TRBJ1-1, is AAGVIQSPRHLIKEKRETATLKCYPIPRHDTVYWYQQGPGQDPQFLISFYEKMQSDKGSIPDRFSAQQFSDYHSELNMSSLELGDSALYFCASRPTGTFTEAFFGQGTRLTVV.

The V and J genes are TRBV4-1 and TRBJ1-5; weak D call: TRBD1 (5 bases). V lost 0 bases to trimming and J lost 3 bases, with 9 bases between them. Germline V gene lookup returns CDR1 MGHRA and CDR2 YSYEKL. The CDR3 runs to 15 residues. The CDR3 coding sequence is TGCGCCAGCAGCCAAGAAGGGGTTGACAATCAGCCCCAGCATTTT. Translated, it gives CASSQEGVDNQPQHF.

V gene TRBV5-1 combines with J gene TRBJ2-1; the match to TRBD1 covers 7 bases. The CDR3 is 14 amino acids. Trimming took 2 bases from V and 4 from J; bases not matched to a gene: 3. Germline-derived CDR1 and CDR2 are SGHRS and YFSETQ. The CDR3: CASSLRTGYNEQFF. CDR3 bases: TGCGCCAGCAGCTTAAGGACAGGATACAATGAGCAGTTCTTC.

The J gene is TRBJ1-1, the V gene TRBV18, with D unresolved. The germline CDR1 and CDR2 sequences are KGHSH and LQKENI. The CDR3 is 13 amino acids. Deletions cut 9 bases from V and 0 bases from J, with 11 bases between. CDR3 nucleotides: TGTGCCAGTGAGTCGGGGTTGAACACTGAAGCTTTCTTT. It is translated as CASESGLNTEAFF.

This chain joins TRBV9 and TRBJ2-7, with 9 bases aligning to TRBD2. The germline gives CDR1 SGDLS, CDR2 YYNGEE. J lost 7 bases, V lost 2 bases, and 13 bases had no gene match. The CDR3 is 16 amino acids. CDR3 amino acids: CASSVDSGGPLEEQYF. The DNA of the CDR3 is TGTGCCAGCAGCGTTGATAGCGGGGGACCCCTCGAGGAGCAGTACTTC.

This clone was detected a few times. The V and J genes are TRBV25-1 and TRBJ2-3; 8 positions match TRBD2. Germline CDR1 MGHDK, CDR2 SYGVNS. The CDR3 contains 14 residues. The V and J ends lost 5 bases and 5 bases, in that order; junction bases with no gene match: 6. CDR3 DNA: TGTGCCAGCAGTTTCGGGGCGGGGGGAGATACGCAGTATTTT. The encoded protein is CASSFGAGGDTQYF.

The V and J genes are TRBV5-6 and TRBJ1-1; D is undetermined. Trimming removed 4 bases at V and 2 bases at J, with 9 bases between. The V gene's germline CDR1 is SGHDT and CDR2 YYEEEE. This CDR3 region has 13 residues. The CDR3 is CASSLLQNTEAFF. CDR3 DNA sequence: TGTGCCAGCAGCCTTCTACAAAACACTGAAGCTTTCTTT. Full variable domain (outside the CDR3, taken from reference TRBV5-6 and TRBJ1-1): DAGVTQSPTHLIKTRGQQVTLRCSPKSGHDTVSWYQQALGQGPQFIFQYYEEEERQRGNFPDRFSGHQFPNYSSELNVNALLLGDSALYLCASSLLQNTEAFFGQGTRLTVV.

This chain connects TRBV29-1 to TRBJ2-1; D is tentatively TRBD1 or TRBD2 (5 bases each). CDR1 is SQVTM, CDR2 ANQGSEA, per germline. This CDR3 has 10 residues. The V end lost 5 bases, the J end lost 8 bases, and 7 bases lay between the germline ends. Here the CDR3 DNA reads TGCAGCGTTAGGGACCATGAGCAGTTCTTC. This codes for CSVRDHEQFF.

The chain has TRBV7-6 and TRBJ1-1; 8 bases fit TRBD1. Trimming at V came to 10 bases and at J to 5 bases, leaving 3 bases not matched to a gene. Germline V lookup: CDR1 SGHVS, CDR2 FNYEAQ. The CDR3 loop spans 11 amino acids. In nucleotides, the CDR3 is TGTGCCAAAGGACAGGGAACTGAAGCTTTCTTT. It codes for CAKGQGTEAFF.

The chain joins TRBV2 to TRBJ1-3; 9 positions match TRBD1. The CDR3 has 15 amino acids. In germline, CDR1 is SNHLY, CDR2 FYNNEI. V shed 4 bases and J 0 bases; nucleotides not matched to a gene: 1. CDR3 nucleotides: TGTGCCAGCAGTGGGGACAGGGCCTCTGGAAACACCATATATTTT. Translating gives CASSGDRASGNTIYF.

This chain links TRBV7-8 with TRBJ1-1; a possible D gene is TRBD1 (6 bases). The CDR3 is 14 amino acids. Trimming stripped 5 bases from V and 0 bases from J, with 10 bases between. In germline, CDR1 is SGHVS, CDR2 FQNEAQ. CDR3 residues: CASSETGLNTEAFF. The CDR3 nucleotides read TGTGCCAGCAGCGAGACAGGACTGAACACTGAAGCTTTCTTT. Based on the CDR3 plus reference TRBV7-8 and TRBJ1-1, the full variable domain is GAGVSQSPRYKVAKRGQDVALRCDPISGHVSLFWYQQALGQGPEFLTYFQNEAQLDKSGLPSDRFFAERPEGSVSTLKIQRTQQEDSAVYLCASSETGLNTEAFFGQGTRLTVV.

The chain uses TRBV29-1 and TRBJ2-1; TRBD2 aligns across 8 bases. From germline, CDR1 is SQVTM and CDR2 ANQGSEA. V was clipped by 6 bases and J by 7 bases; unmatched bases: 11. The CDR3 loop spans 14 amino acids. The CDR3 loop is CSVQGGSGENEQFF. The CDR3 nucleotides are TGCAGCGTCCAAGGTGGTAGCGGGGAAAATGAGCAGTTCTTC.

This chain uses TRBV19 with TRBJ1-5; 8 bases are a match to TRBD1. The junction had 13 bases not matched to a gene; V was cut back by 6 bases and J by 3 bases. The CDR3 is 17 residues long. CDR1 and CDR2 (germline): LNHDA, SQIVND (reference sequence). This chain's CDR3 is CASREGQEFFFNQPQHF. The CDR3 nucleotides are TGTGCCAGTAGGGAGGGACAGGAGTTTTTCTTCAATCAGCCCCAGCATTTT. Full variable domain (missing parts from reference TRBV19 and TRBJ1-5): DGGITQSPKYLFRKEGQNVTLSCEQNLNHDAMYWYRQDPGQGLRLIYYSQIVNDFQKGDIAEGYSVSREKKESFPLTVTSAQKNPTAFYLCASREGQEFFFNQPQHFGDGTRLSIL.

The genes are TRBV6-6 and TRBJ2-3; 7 bases fit TRBD1. The CDR3 length is 16 residues. Germline values: CDR1 MNHNY, CDR2 SVGAGI (reference sequence). With V trimmed by 8 bases and J by 4 bases, 15 bases remained unmatched. The CDR3 DNA follows: TGTGCCAGCCGATTAACAGGCAGGGGGACGGCAGATACGCAGTATTTT. Protein: CASRLTGRGTADTQYF.

This chain joins TRBV7-2 and TRBJ2-2; D ambiguous. V shed 4 bases and J shed 4 bases, with 10 bases lying between them. Germline CDR1 SGHTA, CDR2 FQGNSA. The CDR3 consists of 14 residues. CDR3: CASSSLSLTGELFF. In DNA form, the CDR3 reads TGTGCCAGCAGCTCCCTCAGTCTCACCGGGGAGCTGTTTTTT.

The V call is TRBV28, the J call TRBJ2-3; 8 bases match TRBD1. The CDR3 is made up of 14 amino acids. After removal of 5 bases from V and 0 bases from J, the junction contained 1 base not matched to a gene. Germline V CDR1 and CDR2: MDHEN, SYDVKM. CDR3 region: CASSTGGSTDTQYF. The CDR3 DNA is TGTGCCAGCAGTACAGGGGGGAGCACAGATACGCAGTATTTT.

This chain links TRBV4-2 with TRBJ2-6; 7 bases are a match to TRBD1. Trimming cost V 0 bases and J 3 bases; bases outside gene matches: 8. The length of the CDR3 is 18 residues. Germline-derived CDR1 and CDR2 are LGHNA and YNFKEQ. The CDR3 region is CASSQERGQGSGANVLTF. The DNA for the CDR3 is TGTGCCAGCAGCCAAGAGAGGGGGCAGGGAAGTGGGGCCAACGTCCTGACTTTC.

The gene calls are TRBV9 and TRBJ2-1; maybe TRBD2 (5 bases). CDR1 and CDR2 from the germline V gene are SGDLS and YYNGEE. Trimming took off 2 bases at V and 5 bases at J, with 11 bases between the two ends. The CDR3 is made up of 14 amino acids. CDR3 coding DNA: TGTGCCAGCAGCGTGGATACAGCGGACAATGAGCAGTTCTTC. Protein sequence: CASSVDTADNEQFF. Using reference TRBV9 and TRBJ2-1 for the parts outside the CDR3, the full variable domain is DSGVTQTPKHLITATGQRVTLRCSPRSGDLSVYWYQQSLDQGLQFLIQYYNGEERAKGNILERFSAQQFPDLHSELNLSSLELGDSALYFCASSVDTADNEQFFGPGTRLTVL.

The rearrangement links TRBV24-1 to TRBJ1-1; the D gene is possibly TRBD1 (6 bases). V gave up 4 bases and J gave up 7 bases, with 9 bases separating them. From germline, CDR1 is KGHDR and CDR2 SFDVKD. The CDR3 loop spans 12 amino acids. This chain's CDR3 is CATSDRGGEAFF. The CDR3 DNA follows: TGTGCCACCAGTGACAGGGGAGGTGAAGCTTTCTTT.

J is TRBJ2-5 and V is TRBV5-1, with 7 positions matching TRBD2. The length of the CDR3 is 15 residues. Germline V lookup: CDR1 SGHRS, CDR2 YFSETQ. The ends lost 2 bases at V and 5 bases at J; junction bases unmatched: 9. The CDR3 sequence: CASSLSGTITETQYF. DNA for the CDR3: TGCGCCAGCAGCTTAAGCGGGACTATAACCGAGACCCAGTACTTC.

The J gene is TRBJ2-1, the V gene TRBV19, with 9 nucleotides matching TRBD2. V lost 2 bases and J lost 4; bases outside the gene matches: 18. The CDR3 loop spans 20 amino acids. Per the germline V gene, CDR1 is LNHDA and CDR2 is SQIVND (reference sequence). This CDR3 is CASSIRSRAGGILRYNEQFF. As DNA, the CDR3 is TGTGCCAGTAGTATACGGTCACGGGCGGGGGGGATACTTCGGTACAATGAGCAGTTCTTC.

V and J are TRBV9 and TRBJ2-5, with 11 bases matching TRBD2. Germline-derived CDR1 and CDR2 are SGDLS and YYNGEE. The J segment lost 2 bases and the V segment lost 0 bases, leaving 6 bases of the junction unmatched. The CDR3 loop spans 17 amino acids. The CDR3 DNA is TGTGCCAGCAGCGTAGCTAATAGCGGGGGGGTGCAAGAGACCCAGTACTTC. This sequence encodes CASSVANSGGVQETQYF. The whole variable domain, remainder taken from reference TRBV9 and TRBJ2-5, is DSGVTQTPKHLITATGQRVTLRCSPRSGDLSVYWYQQSLDQGLQFLIQYYNGEERAKGNILERFSAQQFPDLHSELNLSSLELGDSALYFCASSVANSGGVQETQYFGPGTRLLVL.

This chain joins TRBV5-1 and TRBJ2-2; a possible D gene is TRBD1 (5 bases). This CDR3 has 16 amino acids. Germline V gene lookup returns CDR1 SGHRS and CDR2 YFSETQ. Trimming left V 0 bases short and J 0 bases short, with 9 bases between. The CDR3 nucleotides read TGCGCCAGCAGCTTGGTGCAGGGTTCGAACACCGGGGAGCTGTTTTTT. It yields the protein CASSLVQGSNTGELFF.

The chain recombines TRBV28 with TRBJ2-7; 7 bases map to TRBD2. The CDR3 is made up of 16 amino acids. The V segment lost 1 base and the J segment 1 base; nucleotides outside the gene matches: 7. In germline, CDR1 is MDHEN, CDR2 SYDVKM. The CDR3 loop is CASSLYGGDGSYEQYF. The CDR3 region has the DNA TGTGCCAGCAGTTTATATGGGGGGGACGGGTCCTACGAGCAGTACTTC. Full variable domain (rest looked up from reference TRBV28 and TRBJ2-7): DVKVTQSSRYLVKRTGEKVFLECVQDMDHENMFWYRQDPGLGLRLIYFSYDVKMKEKGDIPEGYSVSREKKERFSLILESASTNQTSMYLCASSLYGGDGSYEQYFGPGTRLTVT.

Details on this clone: The identical CDR3 is also encoded by other nucleotide sequences in the sample. The rearrangement joins TRBV7-9 to TRBJ2-3; 7 bases align to TRBD2. V lost 0 bases to trimming and J lost 6 bases; unmatched junction nucleotides: 0. Germline CDR1 and CDR2: SEHNR and FQNEAQ (reference sequence). CDR3 size: 13 residues. For the CDR3, the DNA is TGTGCCAGCAGCTTAGCGGGGGGGGATACGCAGTATTTT. Its protein is CASSLAGGDTQYF.

The chain joins TRBV6-5 to TRBJ1-2, with D tentatively TRBD1 (6 bases). The CDR3 spans 15 residues. V lost 8 bases and J 3 bases, leaving 19 bases between the germline ends. From germline, CDR1 is MNHEY and CDR2 SVGAGI. The CDR3 region is CASYLSGRGHYGYTF. CDR3 in DNA: TGTGCCAGCTATCTTTCGGGCAGGGGTCACTATGGCTACACCTTC.

CDR3 sequence reads: CATTNPGRYTGELFF. The CDR3 DNA is TGTGCCACCACTAACCCGGGACGATACACCGGGGAGCTGTTTTTT. The V and J genes are TRBV5-5 and TRBJ2-2, with D perhaps matching TRBD1 or TRBD2 (5 bases each). The CDR3 is made up of 15 amino acids. Germline values: CDR1 SGHKS, CDR2 YYEKEE (reference sequence). Between the trimmed V and J ends, which lost 9 bases and 3 bases, there was a span of 18 bases.

The chain uses TRBV27 and TRBJ2-3; TRBD2 matches 11 bases. Germline lookup yields CDR1 MNHEY and CDR2 SMNVEV (reference sequence). The ends lost 3 bases at V and 3 bases at J; junction bases unmatched: 5. The CDR3 contains 16 residues. The CDR3 loop is CASSFQLAGVTDTQYF. CDR3 DNA sequence: TGTGCCAGCAGTTTCCAACTAGCGGGGGTGACAGATACGCAGTATTTT.